This T cell receptor (beta chain) was captured by sequencing in a study of blood T cell repertoires in COVID-19 (dated by TCRdb to between 2020 and 2021). A note on the overall study: Collaborator samples came from the United States, Italy and Spain and covered acute and convalescent phases of COVID-19. The repertoires were released in a freely available public database intended as a resource for research on the immune response to SARS-CoV-2. A de-identified subject ID, COVID-19 status, age in years and sex were almost always included in the sample metadata. Samples came from the ongoing ImmuneRACE study (first 160 participants) plus 1,254 subjects from 6 global collaborators. The material from the prospective study consisted of cDNA or gDNA derived from T cells, B-cell-depleted T cells, or PBMCs. Where HLA class I and class II types were available, the types were taken from metadata supplied by the sample provider, not from assay-based typing. Deeply sampled blood TCRbeta repertoires from subjects exposed to, actively infected with, or recovered from COVID-19 were included in the dataset.

In the case of this clone: There is no known antigen for this receptor. No base-level quality is on record; no much larger clone is a single base apart.

Another Seattle source contributed samples from volunteer blood donors who had recovered from COVID-19. Whole blood was collected in K2EDTA tubes by collaborating institutions according to the institutions' own protocols. Collaborator samples were shipped for TCRbeta analysis as frozen whole blood, isolated PBMCs, or DNA extracted from either sample type. Unmatched junction bases come to 5, with V trimmed by 3 bases and J by 4 bases. The CDR3 holds 15 amino acids from the cysteine to the phenylalanine. The sequence is cut down to CDR3 DNA, 45 bases in frame from base 1. The CDR1 and CDR2 encoded by the germline V gene are SGDLS and YYNGEE. TCRbeta CDR3 regions were amplified from genomic DNA using the immunoSEQ Assay, a bias-controlled multiplex PCR. Under the source paper's analysis protocol: The number of nucleated cells in each sample was estimated from the amplification of reference gene primers within the assay. Sequence reads were collapsed and filtered to measure the absolute abundance of every unique TCRbeta CDR3 rearrangement. For each sample, productive Simpson clonality was calculated by taking the square root of Simpson's diversity index across productive rearrangements. TCRdb's version of the immuneACCESS table is confined to in-frame rearrangements and falls short of the full clone set. An unresolved V gene accounts for under half of the shortfall where checked; the remainder is of unknown origin. V, J and clone size reflect that table, while D and trimming were determined from the DNA. The sample table contains 250,000 to 350,000 clones; only one count was recorded for approximately 87% of them. Around 7.8% of the sample is held by the ten biggest clonotypes.

Study-wide findings and limitations: The amount of clinical and demographic metadata varied by source and participant and was provided uncurated.

Sequenced: peripheral blood. This chain is built from TRBV9 and TRBJ2-1; 9 middle bases align to TRBD1. The clonotype originates from a woman in her 50s who had recovered from COVID-19. The base sequence is TGTGCCAGCAGCGCCACAGGGGGCCAATACAATGAGCAGTTCTTC. Its product reads: CASSATGGQYNEQFF.